The 14 T cell receptor beta chains given below trace back to one sample, sequenced in a study of blood T cell repertoires in COVID-19 (TCRdb year 2020). Library prep was done by the immunoSEQ multiplex PCR assay. TCRdb mirrors the immuneACCESS table, restricted to in-frame sequences. Some clones are absent from its copies; in checked studies, under half trace to an unresolved V gene, and the reason for the others is unknown. This sample gives 190,000 or so clones in total; 90% of them show up just once. Roughly 0.56% of the sample is held by the ten biggest clonotypes. Sequencing used peripheral blood. The receptor set was obtained from a man aged 45-60 years with acute or convalescent COVID-19.

This chain links TRBV5-1 with TRBJ2-3, with D tentatively TRBD1 (5 bases). CDR3 size: 14 residues. Trimming cost V 2 bases and J 4 bases, with 11 bases left between them. Germline CDR1 is SGHRS and CDR2 is YFSETQ. The CDR3 loop reads CASSLTQGADTQYF. In nucleotides, the CDR3 is TGCGCCAGCAGCTTAACGCAGGGTGCAGATACGCAGTATTTT.

The chain employs TRBV19 and TRBJ1-2; 8 nucleotides align to TRBD1. This CDR3 has 16 amino acids. V lost 3 bases and J lost 4; bases outside the gene matches: 10. CDR1 and CDR2 (germline): LNHDA, SQIVND (reference sequence). Here the CDR3 DNA reads TGTGCCAGTAGTATCCTCGGACAGGGCTATGGCTATGGCTACACCTTC. This translates into CASSILGQGYGYGYTF.

In its sample, this clone was seen once. The chain carries TRBV12-3 or TRBV12-4 and TRBJ2-5; D ambiguous. V lost 6 bases and J 3 bases, leaving 5 bases between the germline ends. The CDR3 consists of 11 residues. Written as DNA, the CDR3 is TGTGCCAGCAGCCGAGAAGAGACCCAGTACTTC. Encoded protein: CASSREETQYF.

The chain couples TRBV11-1 to TRBJ1-5; 7 nucleotides align to TRBD1. Germline V CDR1 and CDR2: SGHAT, FQDESV (reference sequence). With 8 bases clipped from V and 0 bases from J, the junction kept 10 bases outside the gene matches. The CDR3 is 16 residues long. The CDR3 coding sequence is TGTGCCAGCCAATCTGAGGGGGCTCGTAGCAATCAGCCCCAGCATTTT. This codes for CASQSEGARSNQPQHF.

V usage is TRBV3-1 (or the pseudogene TRBV3-2) and J usage is TRBJ2-1, with 9 bases matching TRBD1. From germline, CDR1 is LGHDT and CDR2 YNNKEL (reference sequence). The J segment lost 5 bases and the V segment lost 3 bases, leaving 14 bases of the junction unmatched. CDR3 length: 18 residues. The CDR3 sequence: CASSQAIPGQGVHNEQFF. CDR3 in DNA: TGTGCCAGCAGCCAGGCTATCCCGGGACAGGGTGTACACAATGAGCAGTTCTTC.

This clone was seen just once. This chain connects TRBV6-4 to TRBJ1-2; D remains unclear. CDR3 size: 15 residues. Germline assignment: CDR1 MRHNA and CDR2 SNTAGT. The V and J ends lost 6 bases and 0 bases respectively, with 14 bases between them. The CDR3 reads CASREGGPPNYGYTF. Here the CDR3 DNA reads TGTGCCAGCAGGGAAGGAGGGCCGCCTAACTATGGCTACACCTTC.

The rearrangement uses TRBV12-5 and TRBJ2-2; D is ambiguous. This CDR3 has 12 amino acids. Germline CDR1 is LGHNT and CDR2 is FRNRAP. V was shortened by 7 bases and J by 6 bases, with 9 bases between the two germline ends. The CDR3 region has the DNA TGTGCTAGTGCCAGGTCCTCCGGGGAGCTGTTTTTT. Translating gives CASARSSGELFF. The full variable domain, completed using reference TRBV12-5 and TRBJ2-2, is DARVTQTPRHKVTEMGQEVTMRCQPILGHNTVFWYRQTMMQGLELLAYFRNRAPLDDSGMPKDRFSAEMPDATLATLKIQPSEPRDSAVYFCASARSSGELFFGEGSRLTVL.

This chain joins TRBV2 and TRBJ2-2, with a possible D match to TRBD1 (6 bases). CDR3 length: 16 amino acids. V dropped 3 bases and J dropped 2 bases, with 13 bases sitting between them. From germline, CDR1 is SNHLY and CDR2 FYNNEI. The CDR3 protein is CASSESGVLNTGELFF. The CDR3 DNA reads TGTGCCAGCAGTGAGTCAGGGGTACTAAACACCGGGGAGCTGTTTTTT. Using reference TRBV2 and TRBJ2-2 for the parts outside the CDR3, the full variable domain is EPEVTQTPSHQVTQMGQEVILRCVPISNHLYFYWYRQILGQKVEFLVSFYNNEISEKSEIFDDQFSVERPDGSNFTLKIRSTKLEDSAMYFCASSESGVLNTGELFFGEGSRLTVL.

This clone was detected once. V usage is TRBV6-1 and J usage is TRBJ2-3; the D is unclear. The CDR3 covers 15 residues. The V and J ends lost 2 bases and 2 bases respectively, with 11 bases between them. Germline assignment: CDR1 MNHNS and CDR2 SASEGT. The CDR3 is CASSESARLTDTQYF. The CDR3 nucleotides read TGTGCCAGCAGTGAATCAGCACGACTCACAGATACGCAGTATTTT.

The CDR3 region has the DNA TGTGCCAGCAGAGCCCAGGGTCTTTGGTATGGCTACACCTTC. Translating it yields CASRAQGLWYGYTF. This chain joins TRBV6-5 and TRBJ1-2; TRBD1 is a possible D gene (5 bases). CDR1 and CDR2 from the germline V gene are MNHEY and SVGAGI. With 6 bases removed from V and 5 bases from J, the gap between germline ends came to 16 bases. This CDR3 comprises 14 residues.

The chain employs TRBV18 and TRBJ2-2, with D possibly TRBD1 on 5 matching bases. The V gene lost 3 bases and the J gene lost 3 bases, with 11 bases spanning the gap. CDR3 length equals 15 residues. Per germline, CDR1 KGHSH and CDR2 LQKENI. CDR3 protein: CASSPGQGYTGELFF. CDR3 nucleotide sequence: TGTGCCAGCTCACCTGGGCAGGGCTACACCGGGGAGCTGTTTTTT.

The chain combines TRBV18 with TRBJ1-2, with D tentatively TRBD1 (6 bases). Trimming removed 2 bases at V and 4 bases at J, with 14 bases between. The CDR3 has 15 amino acids. The germline V gene has CDR1 KGHSH and CDR2 LQKENI. The chain's CDR3 is CASSPLGGLAYGYTF. As DNA, the CDR3 is TGTGCCAGCTCACCATTGGGGGGGCTTGCCTATGGCTACACCTTC. The whole variable domain, filled in from reference TRBV18 and TRBJ1-2, reads NAGVMQNPRHLVRRRGQEARLRCSPMKGHSHVYWYRQLPEEGLKFMVYLQKENIIDESGMPKERFSAEFPKEGPSILRIQQVVRGDSAAYFCASSPLGGLAYGYTFGSGTRLTVV.

As regards this clone: Different DNA sequences within this sample yield the same CDR3. This chain links TRBV28 with TRBJ1-5, with D maybe TRBD1 (5 bases). Germline V gene lookup returns CDR1 MDHEN and CDR2 SYDVKM. V lost 5 bases and J lost 6, with 8 bases in between. The CDR3 length is 12 residues. The DNA of the CDR3 is TGTGCCAGCAGTACCGGGGGTCAGCCCCAGCATTTT. As protein: CASSTGGQPQHF.

V usage is TRBV30 and J usage is TRBJ2-2; D is uncertain. The V end was cut by 4 bases, the J end by 1 base, with 10 bases between. The CDR3 sequence is 14 residues long. Germline loops: CDR1 GTSNPN, CDR2 SVGIG (reference sequence). CDR3 sequence: CAWTEAKNTGELFF. CDR3 in DNA: TGTGCCTGGACTGAAGCTAAGAACACCGGGGAGCTGTTTTTT.